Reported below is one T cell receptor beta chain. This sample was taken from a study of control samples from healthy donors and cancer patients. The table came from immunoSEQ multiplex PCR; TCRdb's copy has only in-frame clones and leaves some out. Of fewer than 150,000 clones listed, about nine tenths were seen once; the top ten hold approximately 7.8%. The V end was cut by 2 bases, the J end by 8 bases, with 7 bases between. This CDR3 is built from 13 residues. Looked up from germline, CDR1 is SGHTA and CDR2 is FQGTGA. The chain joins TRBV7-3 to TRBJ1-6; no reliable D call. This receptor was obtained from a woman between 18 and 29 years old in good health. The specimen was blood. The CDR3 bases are TGTGCCAGCAGCTTAGACCCATATTCACCCCTCCACTTT. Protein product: CASSLDPYSPLHF.